The sequence of this T cell receptor beta chain was determined in a study of blood T cell repertoires in COVID-19. At the level of the study: The United States, Italy and Spain supplied acute and convalescent COVID-19 samples. The cDNA or gDNA used as material had been derived from T cells, B-cell-depleted T cells, or PBMCs.

Profiled with immunoSEQ multiplex PCR; TCRdb holds only in-frame clones, not every one. The table has under 200,000 clones, 75% to 85% seen once. V lost 8 bases to trimming and J lost 4 bases; unmatched junction nucleotides: 5. The CDR3 extends over 13 amino acids. Looked up from germline, CDR1 is KGHSH and CDR2 is LQKENI. Sequencing was carried out using peripheral blood. J is TRBJ2-7 and V is TRBV18; 10 bases match TRBD1. The TCR comes from a man in his sixties with acute or convalescent COVID-19. The DNA for the CDR3 is TGTGCCAGCAAGGGGACAGGGGTTTACGAGCAGTACTTC. Amino acid sequence: CASKGTGVYEQYF.